The clone carrying this T cell receptor (beta chain) was seen repeatedly, ten times or more. Its antigen is unidentified. This sample is part of a study of early T cells in non-severe SARS-CoV-2 infection. Study information: Chains were unpaired, as sequencing was done on bulk RNA from unsorted whole blood.

V was cut by 0 bases and J by 7 bases, with 7 bases left in between. This CDR3 is 13 amino acids long. In germline, CDR1 is SGHRS, CDR2 YFSETQ. Individual cDNA molecules carried attached unique molecular identifiers. MiXCR, applied by TCRdb to the 5' RACE reads, yields one record per CDR3 protein. The sample contains approximately 37,000 distinct CDR3 sequences, 4.7% of which appear only once. The study, taken as a whole, reports: VDJdb matching, biased toward anti-spike CD8 responses, missed private and CD4 specificities.

This chain joins TRBV5-1 and TRBJ2-2; D remains ambiguous. The sequence was obtained from an adult who was a healthcare worker with PCR-confirmed SARS-CoV-2 infection or an uninfected control (not recorded which). Sequences were obtained from whole blood. CDR3 protein: CASSLERIGELFF. Here the CDR3 DNA reads TGCGCCAGCAGCTTGGAACGGATCGGGGAGCTGTTTTTT. The entire variable domain, with the rest obtained from reference TRBV5-1 and TRBJ2-2, is as follows: KAGVTQTPRYLIKTRGQQVTLSCSPISGHRSVSWYQQTPGQGLQFLFEYFSETQRNKGNFPGRFSGRQFSNSRSEMNVSTLELGDSALYLCASSLERIGELFFGEGSRLTVL.